The rows below give T cell receptor beta chains drawn from one sample of a study of T cell changes during pregnancy in multiple sclerosis. Using immunoSEQ multiplex PCR, the repertoire was profiled, and TCRdb retains in-frame clones only, with some absent. The sample yields 30,000 to 40,000 clones, roughly nine tenths seen once. The sample here was CD8+ T cells from peripheral blood mononuclear cells, taken in the second trimester of pregnancy. These receptors all come from a female donor with multiple sclerosis, enrolled in a pregnancy study. CDR3s include the opening cysteine and the closing phenylalanine or tryptophan. The D gene is left open where the match is weak. Part of the rows lack a size; the others show once, few, many or a class for expanded clones.

V: TRBV15
length: 14
size: NA
D: NA
J: TRBJ1-1
DNA: TGTGCCACCAGTATCTACAGGGTGAAGGCTGAAGCTTTCTTT
CDR3: CATSIYRVKAEAFF

V: TRBV13
length: 15
size: NA
D: TRBD2
J: TRBJ2-7
DNA: TGTGCCAGCAGCTTAGGCCTCCCTAGCGGCTACGAGCAGTACTTC
CDR3: CASSLGLPSGYEQYF

V: TRBV7-6
length: 15
size: NA
D: NA
J: TRBJ1-2
DNA: TGTGCCAGCAGCTTAGGTATGGGGCCCAACTATGGCTACACCTTC
CDR3: CASSLGMGPNYGYTF

V: TRBV7-9
length: 13
size: once
D: NA
J: TRBJ2-7
DNA: TGTGCCAGCAGCCCAGGCCCCGGGGGTGAGCAGTACTTC
CDR3: CASSPGPGGEQYF

V: TRBV28
length: 15
size: NA
D: TRBD2
J: TRBJ2-1
DNA: TGTGCCAGCAGTTCCCGGACTAGCGGGAGGGATGAGCAGTTCTTC
CDR3: CASSSRTSGRDEQFF

V: TRBV9
length: 15
size: NA
D: NA
J: TRBJ2-7
DNA: TGTGCCAGCAGCGTATCCTTTGGAGTGGCCTACGAGCAGTACTTC
CDR3: CASSVSFGVAYEQYF

V: TRBV6-1
length: 11
size: NA
D: NA
J: TRBJ2-7
DNA: TGTGCCAGCACTAGTGCCTACGAGCAGTACTTC
CDR3: CASTSAYEQYF

V: TRBV9
length: 15
size: NA
D: TRBD2
J: TRBJ2-7
DNA: TGTGCCAGCAGTCGTAGCGGGACTCCCTCCTACGAGCAGTACTTC
CDR3: CASSRSGTPSYEQYF

V: TRBV7-9
length: 17
size: once
D: NA
J: TRBJ1-5
DNA: TGTGCCAGCAGCTTAGTACGGAGTCACCTCGACGATCAGCCCCAGCATTTT
CDR3: CASSLVRSHLDDQPQHF

V: TRBV27
length: 12
size: NA
D: NA
J: TRBJ2-3
DNA: TGTGCCAGCAGTTTAATCGGTAATACGCAGTATTTT
CDR3: CASSLIGNTQYF

V: TRBV7-2
length: 15
size: NA
D: NA
J: TRBJ1-4
DNA: TGTGCCAGCAGCCCAGCCCGGGTTCGTAATGAAAAACTGTTTTTT
CDR3: CASSPARVRNEKLFF

V: TRBV9
length: 15
size: NA
D: TRBD1
J: TRBJ2-2
DNA: TGTGCCAGCAGCGTTCAGGGGGCGAACACCGGGGAGCTGTTTTTT
CDR3: CASSVQGANTGELFF

V: TRBV10-3
length: 14
size: NA
D: NA
J: TRBJ2-7
DNA: TGTGCCATCAGTGAGCCGACAGGCACCTACGAGCAGTACTTC
CDR3: CAISEPTGTYEQYF

V: TRBV4-1
length: 15
size: NA
D: NA
J: TRBJ2-7
DNA: TGCGCCAGCAGCCAAGAGGATAAAGGGGGCTACGAGCAGTACTTC
CDR3: CASSQEDKGGYEQYF

V: TRBV28
length: 15
size: NA
D: NA
J: TRBJ1-5
DNA: TGTGCCAGCAGTCCTGGCCCTTATAGCAATCAGCCCCAGCATTTT
CDR3: CASSPGPYSNQPQHF

V: TRBV7-9
length: 13
size: NA
D: TRBD1
J: TRBJ2-3
DNA: TGTGCCAGCAGCTTAGGACAGGGAGATACGCAGTATTTT
CDR3: CASSLGQGDTQYF

V: TRBV28
length: 14
size: NA
D: NA
J: TRBJ1-1
DNA: TGTGCCAGCAGTTTCACCGGGGGGATTGCGGAAGCTTTCTTT
CDR3: CASSFTGGIAEAFF

V: TRBV27
length: 12
size: once
D: NA
J: TRBJ2-1
DNA: TGTGCCAGCGGCCCACAGGGCTCCGCGCAGTTCTTC
CDR3: CASGPQGSAQFF

V: TRBV9
length: 15
size: NA
D: TRBD1
J: TRBJ2-2
DNA: TGTGCCAGCAGCGTGGGGACAGGGGGCACCGGGGAGCTGTTTTTT
CDR3: CASSVGTGGTGELFF

V: TRBV7-9
length: 13
size: once
D: NA
J: TRBJ2-7
DNA: TGTGCCAGCAGCCCAGTGGACAGATACGAGCAGTACTTC
CDR3: CASSPVDRYEQYF

V: TRBV7-6
length: 14
size: NA
D: NA
J: TRBJ1-4
DNA: TGTGCCAGCAGCAACCGTGGAGCTAATGAAAAACTGTTTTTT
CDR3: CASSNRGANEKLFF

V: TRBV27
length: 15
size: NA
D: TRBD1
J: TRBJ2-7
DNA: TGTGCCAGCAGTCCAGGACAGGCTTTCGTATACGAGCAGTACTTC
CDR3: CASSPGQAFVYEQYF

V: TRBV27
length: 15
size: NA
D: NA
J: TRBJ2-7
DNA: TGTGCCAGCAGTTCGAGACTGGGTAACTCCTACGAGCAGTACTTC
CDR3: CASSSRLGNSYEQYF

V: TRBV7-3
length: 18
size: NA
D: TRBD2
J: TRBJ2-2
DNA: TGTGCCAGCAGCCCCCGGACTAGCGGGGGGGCGAACACCGGGGAGCTGTTTTTT
CDR3: CASSPRTSGGANTGELFF

V: TRBV7-6
length: 17
size: NA
D: NA
J: TRBJ1-1
DNA: TGTGCCAGCAGTTTAGTCAGGGCCTCCCATCCGGACACTGAAGCTTTCTTT
CDR3: CASSLVRASHPDTEAFF

V: TRBV28
length: 15
size: NA
D: TRBD1
J: TRBJ2-7
DNA: TGTGCCAGCAGATCCCGACAGGGGAGCTCCTACGAGCAGTACTTC
CDR3: CASRSRQGSSYEQYF

V: TRBV28
length: 11
size: NA
D: NA
J: TRBJ1-1
DNA: TGTGCCAGCAGAAGAGCCCCTGAAGCTTTCTTT
CDR3: CASRRAPEAFF

V: TRBV5-8
length: 16
size: NA
D: TRBD2
J: TRBJ2-3
DNA: TGTGCCAGCAGCTTTGGGGGGGGGACCCACACAGATACGCAGTATTTT
CDR3: CASSFGGGTHTDTQYF

V: TRBV9
length: 15
size: NA
D: TRBD1
J: TRBJ1-3
DNA: TGTGCCAGCAGCGTAGGGGACAGGGGAGGAAACACCATATATTTT
CDR3: CASSVGDRGGNTIYF

V: TRBV27
length: 15
size: NA
D: NA
J: TRBJ1-1
DNA: TGTGCCAGCAGTTTATCGGGGGGGCTTAGCACTGAAGCTTTCTTT
CDR3: CASSLSGGLSTEAFF

V: TRBV29-1
length: 15
size: NA
D: NA
J: TRBJ2-6
DNA: TGCAGCGTTGAAGAGGGGGCGTCTGGGGCCAACGTCCTGACTTTC
CDR3: CSVEEGASGANVLTF

V: TRBV5-1
length: 15
size: NA
D: NA
J: TRBJ1-1
DNA: TGCGCCAGCAGCTTGGTTGGGGGGATGAACACTGAAGCTTTCTTT
CDR3: CASSLVGGMNTEAFF